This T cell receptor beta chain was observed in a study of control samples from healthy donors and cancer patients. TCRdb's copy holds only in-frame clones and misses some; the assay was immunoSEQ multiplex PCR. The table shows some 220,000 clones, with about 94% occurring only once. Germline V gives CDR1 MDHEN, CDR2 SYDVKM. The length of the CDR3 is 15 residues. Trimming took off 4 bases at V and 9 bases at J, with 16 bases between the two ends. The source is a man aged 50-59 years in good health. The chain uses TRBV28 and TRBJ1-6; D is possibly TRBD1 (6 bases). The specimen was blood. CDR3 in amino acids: CASSYLPRGVSPLHF. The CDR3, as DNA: TGTGCCAGCAGTTATCTGCCCAGGGGAGTTTCACCCCTCCACTTT.